The 27 T cell receptor beta chains listed next were all sequenced from one sample in a study of blood T cells in healthy people across ages. Using a J-beta primer mix together with a sample-barcoded 5' primer, a second PCR was run for roughly 7 to 12 cycles. TCRdb passed the 5' RACE reads through MiXCR, listing each CDR3 protein once. The sample records about 400,000 distinct CDR3 sequences, roughly half being singletons. The material sequenced was blood. These receptor sequences come from a man between 60 and 75 years old in good health.

The chain uses TRBV4-2 and TRBJ1-2, with unresolved D. The CDR3 spans 13 residues. Looked up from germline, CDR1 is LGHNA and CDR2 is YNFKEQ. Trimming removed 1 base at V and 2 bases at J, with 5 bases between. The CDR3 reads CASSQGTNYGYTF. The DNA of the CDR3 is TGTGCCAGCAGCCAAGGCACGAACTATGGCTACACCTTC.

In its sample, this clonotype was seen many times. The V call is TRBV6-2 or TRBV6-3, the J call TRBJ1-6; D gene unclear. Germline lookup yields CDR1 MNHEY and CDR2 SVGEGT. The CDR3 is made up of 15 amino acids. Between the trimmed V and J ends, which lost 6 bases and 1 base, there was a span of 10 bases. The CDR3 region has the DNA TGTGCCAGCAGGATGGGAGAATCCTATAATTCACCCCTCCACTTT. Its protein product is CASRMGESYNSPLHF.

The CDR3 loop reads CASIQAETQYF. The CDR3 coding sequence is TGTGCCAGCATTCAAGCAGAGACCCAGTACTTC. The chain carries TRBV6-1 and TRBJ2-5; D is unclear. The CDR3 loop spans 11 amino acids. CDR1 MNHNS and CDR2 SASEGT come from the germline V gene. Deletions cut 7 bases from V and 4 bases from J, with 7 bases between.

Note on this clonotype: A much more abundant neighbour one base away suggests this may be a read error. V gene TRBV5-6 combines with J gene TRBJ2-5; D possibly corresponds to TRBD1 (6 bases). The DNA end lines up better with TRBJ2-7; the J call may be wrong. Germline CDR1 SGHDT, CDR2 YYEEEE. This CDR3 region has 15 residues. The CDR3 spells CASSTGRDTSYEQYF. CDR3 DNA sequence: TGTGCCAGCAGTACGGGAAGGGACACCTCCTACGAGCAGTACTTC.

Only one count was recorded for this clonotype. V and J are TRBV6-5 and TRBJ2-7; the D gene could be TRBD1 or TRBD2 (5 bases each). Between the trimmed V and J ends, which lost 6 bases and 6 bases, there was a span of 12 bases. CDR1 and CDR2 (germline): MNHEY, SVGAGI. This CDR3 comprises 12 residues. The CDR3 sequence is CASSPVGTEQYF. CDR3 nucleotide sequence: TGTGCCAGCAGCCCCGTCGGGACCGAGCAGTACTTC.

The gene calls are TRBV7-2 and TRBJ2-1, with D perhaps TRBD2 (6 bases). The CDR3 is 14 amino acids. Trimming shortened V by 5 bases and J by 4 bases, and 12 bases separated the two germline ends. Germline V gene lookup returns CDR1 SGHTA and CDR2 FQGNSA. The CDR3 region has the DNA TGTGCCAGCAGCCCGATAGCGGTATACAATGAGCAGTTCTTC. It yields the protein CASSPIAVYNEQFF.

With regard to this clonotype: A read error may produce the germline difference seen at one junction end. The J gene is TRBJ2-5, the V gene TRBV20-1; 8 bases align to TRBD2. Judging by the DNA end, TRBJ2-4 fits better; the J call may be wrong. The CDR3 extends over 13 amino acids. Germline CDR1 is DFQATT and CDR2 is SNEGSKA (reference sequence). The CDR3 here is CSARAGDLSIQYF. CDR3 bases: TGCAGTGCGAGAGCGGGGGACCTGTCCATTCAGTACTTC.

The chain couples TRBV7-9 to TRBJ2-3; D is ambiguous. Trimming took 5 bases from V and 1 from J, leaving 13 bases between them. The CDR3 length is 15 residues. Germline lookup yields CDR1 SEHNR and CDR2 FQNEAQ (reference sequence). CDR3 sequence (DNA): TGTGCCAGCAGCCTCAAACCCTCTGGCACAGATACGCAGTATTTT. Translation gives CASSLKPSGTDTQYF.

This clonotype was counted a few times. This sequence joins TRBV9 and TRBJ2-7, with 11 bases that match TRBD2. CDR1 and CDR2 from the germline V gene are SGDLS and YYNGEE. V was clipped by 2 bases and J by 0 bases; unmatched bases: 1. The CDR3 runs to 15 residues. The CDR3: CASSVGLAASYEQYF. DNA for the CDR3: TGTGCCAGCAGCGTGGGACTAGCGGCCTCCTACGAGCAGTACTTC.

The chain couples TRBV20-1 to TRBJ2-4; unclear D gene. This CDR3 has 15 amino acids. Trimming shortened V by 3 bases and J by 0 bases, and 12 bases separated the two germline ends. The germline gives CDR1 DFQATT, CDR2 SNEGSKA (reference sequence). The CDR3 nucleotides read TGCAGTGCTAGGAGCTGGGCCAAAGCCAAAAACATTCAGTACTTC. It is translated as CSARSWAKAKNIQYF.

Worth noting for this clonotype: Just one base apart from a much larger clone, this may be a read error. The V and J genes are TRBV9 and TRBJ1-1; D gene uncertain. The CDR3 extends over 13 amino acids. CDR1 is SGDLS and CDR2 is YYNGEE in the germline V gene. CDR3 DNA: TGTGCCAACAGCCCCGAAGTGAACACTGAAGCTTTCTTT. Translation: CANSPEVNTEAFF.

The rearrangement joins TRBV29-1 to TRBJ2-1; TRBD2 matches 10 bases. The ends lost 7 bases at V and 8 bases at J; junction bases unmatched: 17. Germline CDR1 SQVTM, CDR2 ANQGSEA. CDR3 size: 16 residues. DNA for the CDR3: TGCAGCGCCGAGGGAGGAGTAGCGGGGGGAAGGTATGAGCAGTTCTTC. Its protein is CSAEGGVAGGRYEQFF.

CDR3 sequence reads: CASSYGTSGRTQFF. As DNA, the CDR3 is TGTGCCAGCAGCTATGGGACTAGCGGGAGGACGCAGTTCTTC. The J gene is TRBJ2-1, the V gene TRBV3-1, with 15 bases lining up with TRBD2. This CDR3 is 14 amino acids long. Germline-derived CDR1 and CDR2 are LGHDT and YNNKEL (reference sequence). V shed 5 bases and J 12 bases; nucleotides not matched to a gene: 5.

CDR3 loop: CASSRGLASTDTQYF. The CDR3 DNA is TGCGCCAGCAGCCGTGGACTAGCCTCCACAGATACGCAGTATTTT. The V gene is TRBV5-1, the J gene TRBJ2-3, with 8 bases matching TRBD2. V was clipped by 4 bases and J by 2 bases; unmatched bases: 6. The CDR3 is made up of 15 amino acids. Germline V gene data show CDR1 as SGHRS and CDR2 as YFSETQ.

The sample holds many counts of this clonotype. The genes are TRBV12-3 or TRBV12-4 and TRBJ2-7; D possibly corresponds to TRBD1 (6 bases). V was trimmed by 5 bases and J by 2 bases, leaving 10 bases between them. The CDR3 is 13 residues long. CDR3 amino acids: CASSITGTYEQYF. As DNA, the CDR3 is TGTGCCAGCAGTATTACAGGGACCTACGAGCAGTACTTC.

This rearrangement joins TRBV27 to TRBJ1-2; maybe TRBD1 (5 bases). The CDR3 is 13 residues long. V lost 4 bases to trimming and J lost 1 base, with 7 bases between them. The germline V gene has CDR1 MNHEY and CDR2 SMNVEV (reference sequence). CDR3 nucleotide sequence: TGTGCCAGCAGTTCCAGGGTTAACTATGGCTACACCTTC. It translates to CASSSRVNYGYTF.

In its sample, this clonotype was seen a few times. The CDR3 nucleotides are TGTGCCAGTACAAGACGGAGGAACACTGAAGCTTTCTTT. Translating gives CASTRRRNTEAFF. V and J are TRBV28 and TRBJ1-1; no clear D gene. V was clipped by 9 bases and J by 1 base, with 12 bases between them. The CDR3 loop spans 13 amino acids. The V gene's germline CDR1 is MDHEN and CDR2 SYDVKM.

This chain links TRBV7-2 with TRBJ2-3; D is perhaps TRBD1 or TRBD2 (5 bases each). Germline V gives CDR1 SGHTA, CDR2 FQGNSA. This CDR3 is 16 amino acids long. V lost 3 bases, J lost 0 bases, and 13 bases lay in between. In nucleotides, the CDR3 is TGTGCCAGCAGCTTCGAGGGGAGAACGAGCACAGATACGCAGTATTTT. This codes for CASSFEGRTSTDTQYF.

This clonotype came up a few times. V and J are TRBV12-3 or TRBV12-4 and TRBJ1-2, with D hard to call. V was cut by 5 bases and J by 7 bases, with 20 bases left in between. The CDR3 has 15 residues. CDR3 loop: CASSIRSGSLSGYTF. CDR3 nucleotides: TGTGCCAGCAGTATCCGCAGCGGGAGTTTAAGTGGCTACACCTTC.

The genes are TRBV7-2 and TRBJ2-4; 13 positions agree with TRBD2. The better agreement between TRBJ2-7 and the DNA end casts doubt on the J call. The CDR3 extends over 16 amino acids. CDR1 SGHTA and CDR2 FQGNSA come from the germline V gene. CDR3 in DNA: TGTGCCAGCAGCCCACTACTAGCGGGAGGGCCGAGCGAGCAGTACTTC. Protein: CASSPLLAGGPSEQYF.

This clonotype was seen at least ten times. The chain joins TRBV7-2 to TRBJ2-1, with D possibly matching TRBD2 (5 bases). CDR1 and CDR2 from the germline V gene are SGHTA and FQGNSA. V lost 5 bases and J lost 7, with 12 bases in between. The CDR3 runs to 13 residues. CDR3 protein: CASSRGRGNEQFF. Written as DNA, the CDR3 is TGTGCCAGCAGCCGCGGCCGCGGGAATGAGCAGTTCTTC.

In nucleotides, the CDR3 is TGCAGTGCTAGAGATGAGTCAACAGATACGCAGTATTTT. This sequence encodes CSARDESTDTQYF. The V and J genes are TRBV20-1 and TRBJ2-3; no clear D. V was clipped by 0 bases and J by 3 bases, with 7 bases between them. Germline V lookup: CDR1 DFQATT, CDR2 SNEGSKA (reference sequence). The CDR3 length is 13 residues.

DNA of the CDR3: TGTGCCAGCAGCTTAGCGCTCGCGGCACCTCTACATAATTCACCCCTCCACTTT. Encoded protein: CASSLALAAPLHNSPLHF. The chain carries TRBV7-2 and TRBJ1-6; D gene ambiguous. V lost 0 bases and J lost 5, with 17 bases in between. Germline CDR1 reads SGHTA; CDR2 reads FQGNSA. This CDR3 has 18 residues.

Worth noting for this clonotype: This sequence may be a read error, since a much larger clone differs from it by one base. The CDR3 loop reads CASSYERIRVGNEQYF. Written as DNA, the CDR3 is TGTGCCAGCAGTTACGAGAGAATTAGGGTCGGGAATGAGCAGTACTTC. The genes are TRBV6-2 or TRBV6-3 and TRBJ2-5; a weak D match, TRBD2 (5 bases). Germline V gene data show CDR1 as MNHEY and CDR2 as SVGEGT. The ends were cut back, 2 bases at V and 11 bases at J, with 24 bases in the middle. This CDR3 comprises 16 residues.

The V call is TRBV13, the J call TRBJ2-7; D is uncertain. The CDR3 is 14 residues long. The V gene's germline CDR1 is PRHDT and CDR2 FYEKMQ (reference sequence). Trimming pared 2 bases from V and 0 bases from J, leaving 8 bases between. CDR3 in DNA: TGTGCCAGCAGCTTAAGGCACAGCTCCTACGAGCAGTACTTC. Its translation is CASSLRHSSYEQYF.

J is TRBJ1-2 and V is TRBV30; D is ambiguous. Trimming left V 0 bases short and J 8 bases short, with 13 bases between. CDR1 and CDR2 from the germline V gene are GTSNPN and SVGIG (reference sequence). This CDR3 is 13 amino acids long. DNA of the CDR3: TGTGCCTGGAGTGTACAACAGTTTCGCGGCTACACCTTC. Translation gives CAWSVQQFRGYTF.

A word on this clonotype: A much larger clone is a single base away; this may be a read error. The rearrangement joins TRBV4-2 to TRBJ2-5; no reliable D call. The CDR3 totals 15 residues. The germline V gene has CDR1 LGHNA and CDR2 YNFKEQ. The CDR3 region is CVSSQGTTGPETQYF. DNA of the CDR3: TGTGTCAGCAGCCAAGGAACTACTGGCCCAGAGACCCAGTACTTC.